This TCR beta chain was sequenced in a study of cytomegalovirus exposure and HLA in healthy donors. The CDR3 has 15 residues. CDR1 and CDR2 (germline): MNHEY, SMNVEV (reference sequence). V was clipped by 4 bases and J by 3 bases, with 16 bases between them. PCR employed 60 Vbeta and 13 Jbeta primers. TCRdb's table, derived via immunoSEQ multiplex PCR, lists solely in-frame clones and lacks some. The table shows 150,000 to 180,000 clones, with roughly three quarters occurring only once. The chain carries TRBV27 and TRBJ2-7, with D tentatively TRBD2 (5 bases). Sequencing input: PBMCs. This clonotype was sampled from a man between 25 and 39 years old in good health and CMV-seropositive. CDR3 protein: CASSSLYRDSYEQYF. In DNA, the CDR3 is TGTGCCAGCAGTTCCCTCTATCGGGATAGCTACGAGCAGTACTTC.